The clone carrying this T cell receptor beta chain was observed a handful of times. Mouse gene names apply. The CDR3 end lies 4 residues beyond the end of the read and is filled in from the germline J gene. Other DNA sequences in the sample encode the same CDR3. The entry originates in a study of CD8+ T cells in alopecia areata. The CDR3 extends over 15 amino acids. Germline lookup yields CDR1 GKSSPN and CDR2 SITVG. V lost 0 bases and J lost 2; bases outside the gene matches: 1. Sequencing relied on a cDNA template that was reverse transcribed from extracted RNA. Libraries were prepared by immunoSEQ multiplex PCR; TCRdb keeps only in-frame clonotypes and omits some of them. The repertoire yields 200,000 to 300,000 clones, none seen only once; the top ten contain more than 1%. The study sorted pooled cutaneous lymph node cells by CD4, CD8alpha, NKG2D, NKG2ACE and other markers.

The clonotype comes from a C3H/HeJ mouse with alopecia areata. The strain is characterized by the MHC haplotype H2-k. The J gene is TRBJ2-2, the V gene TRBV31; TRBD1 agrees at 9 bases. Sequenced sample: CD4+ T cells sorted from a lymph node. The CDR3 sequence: CAWSLGTGNTGQLYF. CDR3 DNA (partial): TGTGCCTGGAGTCTTGGGACAGGGAACACCGGG.